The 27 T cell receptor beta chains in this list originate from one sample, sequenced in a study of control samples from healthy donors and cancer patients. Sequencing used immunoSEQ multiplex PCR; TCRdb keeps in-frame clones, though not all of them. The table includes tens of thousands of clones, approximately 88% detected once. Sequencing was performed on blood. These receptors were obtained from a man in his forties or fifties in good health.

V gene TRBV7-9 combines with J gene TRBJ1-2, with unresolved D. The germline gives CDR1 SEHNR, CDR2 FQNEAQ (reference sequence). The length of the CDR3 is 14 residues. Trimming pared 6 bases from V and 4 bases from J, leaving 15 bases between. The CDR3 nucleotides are TGTGCCAGCAGTTTTGATATAGGGCCCTATGGCTACACCTTC. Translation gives CASSFDIGPYGYTF.

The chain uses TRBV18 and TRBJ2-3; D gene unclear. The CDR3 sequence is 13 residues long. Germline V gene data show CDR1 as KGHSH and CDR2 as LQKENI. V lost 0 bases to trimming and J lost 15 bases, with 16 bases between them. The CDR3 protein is CASSPPLLGLCYF. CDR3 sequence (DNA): TGTGCCAGCTCACCACCGTTGCTGGGGTTGTGTTATTTT. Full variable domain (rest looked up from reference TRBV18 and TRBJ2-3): NAGVMQNPRHLVRRRGQEARLRCSPMKGHSHVYWYRQLPEEGLKFMVYLQKENIIDESGMPKERFSAEFPKEGPSILRIQQVVRGDSAAYFCASSPPLLGLCYFGPGTRLTVL.

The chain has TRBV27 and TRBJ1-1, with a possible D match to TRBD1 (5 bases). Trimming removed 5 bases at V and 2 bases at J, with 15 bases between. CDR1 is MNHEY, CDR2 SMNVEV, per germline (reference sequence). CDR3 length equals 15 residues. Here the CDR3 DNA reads TGTGCCAGCAGTGGCTGGACGGGGGAAAACACTGAAGCTTTCTTT. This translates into CASSGWTGENTEAFF.

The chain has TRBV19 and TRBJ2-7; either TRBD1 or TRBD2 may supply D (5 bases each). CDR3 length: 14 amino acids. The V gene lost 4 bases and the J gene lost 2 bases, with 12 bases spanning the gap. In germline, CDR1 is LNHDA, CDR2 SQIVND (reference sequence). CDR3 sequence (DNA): TGTGCCAGTAGTACGCACGGGGCCCCCTACGAGCAGTACTTC. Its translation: CASSTHGAPYEQYF.

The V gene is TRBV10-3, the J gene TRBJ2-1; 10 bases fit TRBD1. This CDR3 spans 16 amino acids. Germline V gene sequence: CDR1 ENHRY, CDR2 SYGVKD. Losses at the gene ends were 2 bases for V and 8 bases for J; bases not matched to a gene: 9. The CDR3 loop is CAISEIDRGQGYEQFF. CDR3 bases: TGTGCCATCAGTGAGATAGACAGGGGGCAAGGATATGAGCAGTTCTTC.

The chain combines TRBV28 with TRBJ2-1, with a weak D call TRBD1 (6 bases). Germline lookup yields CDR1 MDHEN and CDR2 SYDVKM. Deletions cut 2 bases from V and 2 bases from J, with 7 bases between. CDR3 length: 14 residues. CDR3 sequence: CASSLRGTYNEQFF. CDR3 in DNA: TGTGCCAGCAGTTTAAGGGGGACCTACAATGAGCAGTTCTTC.

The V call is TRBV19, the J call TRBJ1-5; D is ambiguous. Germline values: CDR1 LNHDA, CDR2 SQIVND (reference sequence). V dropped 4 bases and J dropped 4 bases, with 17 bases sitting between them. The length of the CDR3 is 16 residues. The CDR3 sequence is CASSSREGKGNQPQHF. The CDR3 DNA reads TGTGCCAGTAGTAGCCGGGAGGGTAAGGGAAATCAGCCCCAGCATTTT.

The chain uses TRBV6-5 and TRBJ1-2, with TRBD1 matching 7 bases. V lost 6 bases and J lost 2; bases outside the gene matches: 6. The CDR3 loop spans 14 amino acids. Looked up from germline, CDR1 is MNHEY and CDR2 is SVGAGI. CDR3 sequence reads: CASSRDSANYGYTF. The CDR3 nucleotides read TGTGCCAGCAGCCGGGACAGCGCCAACTATGGCTACACCTTC.

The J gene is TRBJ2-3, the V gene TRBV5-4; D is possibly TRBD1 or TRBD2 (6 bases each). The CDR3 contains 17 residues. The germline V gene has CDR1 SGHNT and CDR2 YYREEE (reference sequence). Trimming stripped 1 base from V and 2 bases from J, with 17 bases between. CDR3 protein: CASSLRLRGGHTDTQYF. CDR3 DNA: TGTGCCAGCAGCTTGAGGTTGCGAGGGGGGCACACAGATACGCAGTATTTT. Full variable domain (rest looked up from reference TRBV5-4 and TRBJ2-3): ETGVTQSPTHLIKTRGQQVTLRCSSQSGHNTVSWYQQALGQGPQFIFQYYREEENGRGNFPPRFSGLQFPNYSSELNVNALELDDSALYLCASSLRLRGGHTDTQYFGPGTRLTVL.

The chain's CDR3 is CASSKYGSVLGSSYNSPLHF. The DNA for the CDR3 is TGTGCCAGCAGCAAATACGGTTCCGTTTTAGGCAGCTCCTATAATTCACCCCTCCACTTT. The chain employs TRBV21-1 and TRBJ1-6. TRBV21-1 is tagged as a pseudogene. The CDR3 has 20 amino acids.

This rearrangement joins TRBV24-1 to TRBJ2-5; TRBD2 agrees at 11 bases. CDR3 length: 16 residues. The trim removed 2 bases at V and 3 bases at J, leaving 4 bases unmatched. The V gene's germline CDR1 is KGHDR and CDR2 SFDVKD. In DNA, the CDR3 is TGTGCCACCAGTGATTCCGGGACTAGCGGCGAAGAGACCCAGTACTTC. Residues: CATSDSGTSGEETQYF.

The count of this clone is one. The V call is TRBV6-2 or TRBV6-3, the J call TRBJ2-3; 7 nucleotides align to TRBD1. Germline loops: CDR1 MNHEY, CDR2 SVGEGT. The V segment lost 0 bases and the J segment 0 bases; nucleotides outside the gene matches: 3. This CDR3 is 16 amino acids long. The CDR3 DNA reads TGTGCCAGCAGTTACTCTCCAGGGGGAAGCACAGATACGCAGTATTTT. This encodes CASSYSPGGSTDTQYF.

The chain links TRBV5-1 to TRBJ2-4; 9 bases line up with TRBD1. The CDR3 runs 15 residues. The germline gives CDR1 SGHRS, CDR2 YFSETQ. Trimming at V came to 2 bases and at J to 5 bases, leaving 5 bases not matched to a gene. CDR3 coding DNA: TGCGCCAGCAGCTTAGACAGGGGGAGTGAAAACATTCAGTACTTC. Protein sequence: CASSLDRGSENIQYF. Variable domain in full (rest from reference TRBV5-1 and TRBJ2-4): KAGVTQTPRYLIKTRGQQVTLSCSPISGHRSVSWYQQTPGQGLQFLFEYFSETQRNKGNFPGRFSGRQFSNSRSEMNVSTLELGDSALYLCASSLDRGSENIQYFGAGTRLSVL.

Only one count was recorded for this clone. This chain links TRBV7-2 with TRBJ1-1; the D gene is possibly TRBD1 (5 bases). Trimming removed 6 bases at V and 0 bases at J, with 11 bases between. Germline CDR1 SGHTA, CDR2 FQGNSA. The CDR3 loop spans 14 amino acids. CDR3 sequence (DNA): TGTGCCAGCAGTCGGGGGGGAATGAACACTGAAGCTTTCTTT. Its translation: CASSRGGMNTEAFF.

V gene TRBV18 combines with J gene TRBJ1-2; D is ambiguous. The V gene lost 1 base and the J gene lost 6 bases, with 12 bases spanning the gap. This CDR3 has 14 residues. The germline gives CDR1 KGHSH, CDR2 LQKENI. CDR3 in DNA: TGTGCCAGCTCACCACGGGAGGCGCGCGATGGCTACACCTTC. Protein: CASSPREARDGYTF.

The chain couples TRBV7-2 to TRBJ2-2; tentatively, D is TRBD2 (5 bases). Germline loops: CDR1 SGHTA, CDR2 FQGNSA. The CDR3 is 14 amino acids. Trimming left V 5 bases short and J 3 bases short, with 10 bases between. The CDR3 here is CASSRGPDTGELFF. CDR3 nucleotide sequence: TGTGCCAGCAGCCGCGGGCCCGACACCGGGGAGCTGTTTTTT. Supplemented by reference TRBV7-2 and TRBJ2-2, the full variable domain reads GAGVSQSPSNKVTEKGKDVELRCDPISGHTALYWYRQSLGQGLEFLIYFQGNSAPDKSGLPSDRFSAERTGGSVSTLTIQRTQQEDSAVYLCASSRGPDTGELFFGEGSRLTVL.

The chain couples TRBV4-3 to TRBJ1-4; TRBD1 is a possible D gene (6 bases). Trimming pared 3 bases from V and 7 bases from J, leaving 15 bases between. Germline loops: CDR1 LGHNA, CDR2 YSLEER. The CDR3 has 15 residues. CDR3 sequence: CASSHNRVTGEKLFF. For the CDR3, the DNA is TGCGCCAGCAGCCATAACAGGGTTACAGGTGAAAAACTGTTTTTT.

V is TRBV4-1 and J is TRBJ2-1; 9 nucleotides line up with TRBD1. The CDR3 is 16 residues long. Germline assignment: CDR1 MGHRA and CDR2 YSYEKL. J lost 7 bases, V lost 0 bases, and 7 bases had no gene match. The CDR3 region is CASSQDPTGGVNEQFF. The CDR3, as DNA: TGCGCCAGCAGCCAAGATCCCACAGGGGGCGTGAATGAGCAGTTCTTC.

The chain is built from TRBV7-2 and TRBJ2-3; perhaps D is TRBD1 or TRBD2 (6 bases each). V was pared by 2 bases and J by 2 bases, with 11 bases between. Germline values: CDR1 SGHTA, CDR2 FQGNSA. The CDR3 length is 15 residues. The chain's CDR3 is CASSLQGTPTDTQYF. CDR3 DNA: TGTGCCAGCAGCTTACAGGGGACTCCCACAGATACGCAGTATTTT.

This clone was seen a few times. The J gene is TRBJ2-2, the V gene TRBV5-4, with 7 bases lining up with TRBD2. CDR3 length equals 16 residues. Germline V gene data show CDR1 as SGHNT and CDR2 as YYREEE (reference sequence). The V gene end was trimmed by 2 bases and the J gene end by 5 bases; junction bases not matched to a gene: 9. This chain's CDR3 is CASSFFSGAGTGELFF. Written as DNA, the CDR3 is TGTGCCAGCAGCTTTTTCAGCGGGGCGGGGACCGGGGAGCTGTTTTTT. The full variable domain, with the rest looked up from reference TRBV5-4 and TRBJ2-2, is ETGVTQSPTHLIKTRGQQVTLRCSSQSGHNTVSWYQQALGQGPQFIFQYYREEENGRGNFPPRFSGLQFPNYSSELNVNALELDDSALYLCASSFFSGAGTGELFFGEGSRLTVL.

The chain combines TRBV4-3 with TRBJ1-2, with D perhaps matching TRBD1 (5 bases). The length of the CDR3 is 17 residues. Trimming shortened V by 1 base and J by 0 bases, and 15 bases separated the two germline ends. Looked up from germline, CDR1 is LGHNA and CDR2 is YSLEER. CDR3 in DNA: TGCGCCAGCAGCCAAGCCTCAGGGCCGAGCTCTAACTATGGCTACACCTTC. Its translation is CASSQASGPSSNYGYTF.

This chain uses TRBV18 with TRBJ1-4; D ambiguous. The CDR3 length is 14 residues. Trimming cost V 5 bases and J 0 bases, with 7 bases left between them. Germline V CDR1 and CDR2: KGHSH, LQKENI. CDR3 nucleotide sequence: TGTGCCAGCTCAAAGGGTTCAACTAATGAAAAACTGTTTTTT. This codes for CASSKGSTNEKLFF.

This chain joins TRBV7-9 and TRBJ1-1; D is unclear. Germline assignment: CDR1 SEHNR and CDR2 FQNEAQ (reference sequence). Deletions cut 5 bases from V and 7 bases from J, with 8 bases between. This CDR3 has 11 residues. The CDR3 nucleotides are TGTGCCAGCAGCCCCGGACGTGAAGCTTTCTTT. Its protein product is CASSPGREAFF.

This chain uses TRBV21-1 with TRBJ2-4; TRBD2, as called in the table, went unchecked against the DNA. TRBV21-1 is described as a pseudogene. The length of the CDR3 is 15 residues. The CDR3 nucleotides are TGTGCCAGCAGCAAATGGGGAGGGGCCAAAAACATTCAGTACTTC. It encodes CASSKWGGAKNIQYF.

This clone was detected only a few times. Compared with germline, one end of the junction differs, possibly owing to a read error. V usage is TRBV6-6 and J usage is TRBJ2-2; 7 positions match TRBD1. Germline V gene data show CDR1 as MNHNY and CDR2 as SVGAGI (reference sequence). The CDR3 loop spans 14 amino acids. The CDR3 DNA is TGTGCCAGCAGTGACTCACGGACAGGCGGGGAGCTGTTTTTT. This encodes CASSDSRTGGELFF.

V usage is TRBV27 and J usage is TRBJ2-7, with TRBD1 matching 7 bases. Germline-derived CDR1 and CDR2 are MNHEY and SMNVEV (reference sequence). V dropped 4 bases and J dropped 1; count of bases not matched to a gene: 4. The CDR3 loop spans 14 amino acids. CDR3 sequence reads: CASSSSDRSYEQYF. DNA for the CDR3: TGTGCCAGCAGTTCCTCGGACAGGTCCTACGAGCAGTACTTC.

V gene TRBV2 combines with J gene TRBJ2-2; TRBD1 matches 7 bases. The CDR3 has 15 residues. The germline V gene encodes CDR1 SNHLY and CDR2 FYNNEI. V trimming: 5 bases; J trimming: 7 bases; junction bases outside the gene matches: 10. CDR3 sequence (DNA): TGTGCCAGCAGTCCAAATACACAGGGGAACGGGGAGCTGTTTTTT. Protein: CASSPNTQGNGELFF.